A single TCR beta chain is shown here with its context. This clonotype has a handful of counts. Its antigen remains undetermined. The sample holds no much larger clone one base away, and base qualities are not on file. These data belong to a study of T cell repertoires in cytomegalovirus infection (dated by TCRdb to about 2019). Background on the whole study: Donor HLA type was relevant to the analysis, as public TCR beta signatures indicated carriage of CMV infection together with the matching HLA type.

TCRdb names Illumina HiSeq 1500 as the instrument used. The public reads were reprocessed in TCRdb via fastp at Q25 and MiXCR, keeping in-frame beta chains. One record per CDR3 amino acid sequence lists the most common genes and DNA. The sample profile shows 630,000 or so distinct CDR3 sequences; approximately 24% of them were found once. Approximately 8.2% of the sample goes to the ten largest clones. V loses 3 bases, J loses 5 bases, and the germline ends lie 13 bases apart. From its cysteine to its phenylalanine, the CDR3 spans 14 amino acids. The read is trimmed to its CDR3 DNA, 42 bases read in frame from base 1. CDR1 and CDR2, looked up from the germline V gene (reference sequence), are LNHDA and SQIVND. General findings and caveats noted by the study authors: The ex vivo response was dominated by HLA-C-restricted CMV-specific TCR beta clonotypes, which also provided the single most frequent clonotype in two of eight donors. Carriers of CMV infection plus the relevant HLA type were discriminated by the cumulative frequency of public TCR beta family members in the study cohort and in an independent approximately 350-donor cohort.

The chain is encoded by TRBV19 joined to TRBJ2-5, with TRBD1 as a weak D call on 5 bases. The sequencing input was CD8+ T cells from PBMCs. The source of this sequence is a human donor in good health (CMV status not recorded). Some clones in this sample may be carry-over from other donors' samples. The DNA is TGTGCCAGTAGTATTCCGGCAGGGTCGGAGACCCAGTACTTC. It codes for CASSIPAGSETQYF.